This T cell receptor beta chain appears in the sequencing data of a study of cytomegalovirus exposure and HLA in healthy donors (dated by TCRdb to 2017 to 2019). In terms of the full investigation: In an earlier analysis of around 540 of the donors, about 260 Gb of sequence data and just under 120 million unique TCR beta sequences from 180 million or so T cells were reported. Of the roughly 390 genotyped donors, 65% to 90% fell in the genetic ancestry cluster associated with self-reported Caucasian donors. Every repertoire in the discovery cohort had been generated on one and the same sequencing platform. HLA typing covered class I and class II loci at four-digit resolution. High-throughput TCR immunosequencing, statistical association of individual TCRs with disease status, and machine learning were combined to predict cytomegalovirus infection status. The aim of the study was to test whether cataloging public T cell receptors could identify signatures of past pathogen exposure. Along with the roughly 700-subject first cohort, a separate validation cohort of 120 different subjects was used. An earlier analysis of roughly 580 of the donors used high-throughput TCR beta sequencing to judge whether each TCR beta V gene segment behaved as functional or pseudogenic. On average, around 240,000 unique TCR beta nucleotide sequences were sequenced per donor among several hundred genotyped donors of the cohort, with roughly 20% of those sequences being non-productive. About five DR-DQ haplotypes were handled as single units for association and clustering, since linkage in the cohort was strong. A later analysis re-examined previously published TCR beta repertoires from about 700 donors and added high-resolution HLA genotyping to investigate patterns of TCR occurrence. The study profiled the T cell repertoires of hundreds of subjects by immunosequencing and related them to cytomegalovirus serostatus. Approximately 310 gigabases of sequencing data and about 92 million unique TCR sequences made up an early release that covered under 750 HLA-typed donors. The number of typed donors differed by locus: about 620-640 for A, B, C, DRB1 and DQB1; 500 to 550 for DQA1; some 610 for DPA1; and roughly 450 for DPB1. Alongside the repertoire data, information on donor age, sex, ethnicity and CMV serostatus was compiled. In the later analysis, no new phenotypic data were used to find candidate immune exposures; instead, reliance was placed on TCR beta sequences and their occurrence across donors. A later genetic analysis used genome-wide SNP genotypes for about 60% of the roughly 700 donors, treating that subset as a discovery cohort.

The cohort consisted of 666 healthy bone marrow donors. At the time of sampling, every cohort member was nominally healthy, though immune exposures that went unrecorded were likely present. The donor tested CMV seronegative and was one of the 352 seronegative cohort members. Every donor gave a peripheral blood sample, and the peripheral blood mononuclear cells from that sample were used for TCR beta sequencing. Genomic DNA was extracted from the blood cell samples with the Qiagen DNeasy Blood Extraction Kit. What the study reported, not specific to this receptor: The study listed 150 to 200 TCR beta chains as associated with cytomegalovirus. Some IMGT-functional V segments, including TRBV6-2 and TRBV6-3, could not be told apart with the 87-base-pair reads, so those segments were excluded. Most TCR sequences were observed very rarely across donors, whereas some public TCRs were present in many individuals. Because HLA typing was missing for some donors at each locus, association tests included only the typed subset. Cytomegalovirus status was reported to be diagnosed by the classifier with high specificity and sensitivity in both the original and validation cohorts. Immune exposure information for the cohort was limited to CMV serostatus. About 17 rarely observed V segments, including chromosome 9 orphons, were excluded from the earlier analysis of some 590 of the donors because counts were too low. According to the authors, the approach could potentially be generalized to other disease states and immunological phenotypes. In a later analysis, the rate of TCR association differed among HLA loci, with DRB1 alleles having the most associated TCRs and HLA-C alleles having the fewest. In an earlier analysis of about 600 of the donors, most TCR beta V segments appeared in productive rearrangements about 87% or about 30% of the time, broadly matching IMGT annotations. This cohort had only TCR beta chains sequenced, and the lack of alpha or paired-chain data limited which features could be detected. An association between a missense DCLRE1C variant and V-gene and J-gene trimming of TCR beta chains was found in a later genetic analysis and replicated in an independent cohort. Strong co-occurrence of HLA alleles, especially DR and DQ, made assigning TCR associations to individual alleles difficult. A further reported finding was that TCR beta sequences accurately predicted the HLA-A and HLA-B alleles for most subjects in the first cohort. Presence/absence analyses assumed roughly uniform sequencing depth across donors, an assumption that may not hold. Correlated functional status among segregating V segments might reflect linkage disequilibrium, but an unknown experimental factor could not be ruled out. According to a later analysis, most CMV-associated TCR beta chains appeared to be HLA-restricted, and the HLA associations seemed to be driven largely by CMV exposure. In a later analysis, some 18,000 TCR beta sequences were associated with specific HLA alleles at a false discovery rate of 0.05. In a later analysis, several top co-occurrence clusters were reported to appear linked to parvovirus B19, influenza, CMV and Epstein-Barr virus. A later genetic analysis reported fewer N-insertions in productive TCRs among donors in an Asian-associated ancestry cluster than the roughly 720-donor mean. In vitro tests confirmed that a few of the cytomegalovirus-associated TCR beta chains recognize cytomegalovirus antigens. In a later analysis, HLA-associated TCR beta chains showed more clonal expansion and lower generation probabilities than non-associated chains that were equally common. A cluster of highly shared sequence variants was judged likely to be a technical artifact of the sequencing pipeline.

Looking up the germline V gene (reference sequence) yields CDR1 GTSNPN and CDR2 SVGIG. Taken from cysteine to phenylalanine, the CDR3 has 16 residues. The DNA shown is the 48-base CDR3, in frame from base 1. The germline ends are 17 bases apart after V is trimmed by 1 base and J by 2 bases. Comments on this clone: This clone's antigen is unknown. Per-base quality was not reported, and no clone a single base away is much larger than it.

The library was produced with the immunoSEQ multiplex PCR assay. For the multiplex PCR, a mixture combining 60 forward primers for TCR Vbeta segments and 13 reverse primers for TCR Jbeta segments was used. The CDR3 region of rearranged TCR beta genes was amplified from genomic DNA by a multiplex PCR assay. Amplified TCR beta libraries were sequenced as 87-base-pair reads on the Illumina HiSeq System. In the paper's pipeline: A later analysis counted tens of millions of unique TCR beta chains across the 640 or so repertoires, and 10 million to 12 million of these chains were shared by at least two donors. To remove PCR and sequencing errors, raw reads were error-corrected and collapsed into unique sequences using a nearest-neighbor algorithm that merged closely related sequences. To assign V, D and J gene segments, CDR3 sequences were aligned to IMGT reference sequences. For a sequence to be retained, a match of at least six nucleotides to both a V gene segment and a J gene segment was required. A rearrangement was called productive if the CDR3 had no stop codons and remained in frame with V and J, and every other rearrangement was called non-productive. CDR3 was defined according to IMGT convention as the region running from the second conserved V-encoded cysteine to the conserved J-encoded phenylalanine. The earlier analysis of 500 to 650 of the donors excluded any sequence lacking an unambiguous match to a single V gene segment. In an earlier analysis of some 590 of the donors, V segments were called functional above 56.7% productive rearrangements and were called segregating when the between-donor standard deviation exceeded 5%. To diagnose cytomegalovirus status from the catalog of TCR beta chain sequences, a statistical classification framework was built. In a later analysis, V and J genes were assigned by comparing TCR nucleotide sequences against IMGT/GENE-DB human TR gene sequences. The TCRdist pipeline was used in a later analysis to assign CDR3 sequences and most-parsimonious VDJ recombination scenarios. A later analysis defined each TCR beta chain by its CDR3 amino acid sequence plus V-gene family, and excluded reads lacking a unique V-gene family. To address suspected cross-contamination and a sequencing artifact, a later analysis removed some 620 highly shared, low-generation-probability nucleotide sequences. In a later analysis, a clonal expansion index was calculated for each public chain from normalized within-repertoire ranks of inferred template counts. A later analysis computed generation probabilities with a VDJ recombination model fitted to out-of-frame rearrangements, and checked the results against IGoR. A later analysis scored TCR-TCR, TCR-HLA and TCR-CMV co-occurrence with hypergeometric tests, applying a repertoire-size bias correction to TCR pairs. To estimate false discovery rates, a later analysis permuted the HLA or CMV assignments 20 times. In a later analysis, co-occurring TCRs were grouped using DBSCAN, with TCRdist sequence similarity added in when clustering inside HLA-allele-positive subsets. Repertoires with fewer than 30,000 or more than 120,000 public chains, plus five repertoires with anomalous nucleotide sharing, were excluded from co-occurrence clustering. Here the immuneACCESS table is served through TCRdb, limited to in-frame sequences with V and J called. Missing clones are a known gap in these copies; in checked studies unresolved V genes cover under half, and the rest lacks a known reason. V, J and clone size reflect that table, while D and trimming were determined from the DNA. The sample yields over 150,000 clones; about 80% were counted once. Of the sample, 4% to 5% is held by the ten largest clones.

Recombination linked TRBV30 to TRBJ1-1; the D gene is perhaps TRBD1, from 5 matching bases. This receptor was obtained from a man under 40 in good health and CMV-seronegative. The specimen sequenced was PBMCs. The DNA reads as follows: TGTGCCTGGAGTGGGGGGGTGGGCAGGAGAAACACTGAAGCTTTCTTT. The encoded protein is CAWSGGVGRRNTEAFF.